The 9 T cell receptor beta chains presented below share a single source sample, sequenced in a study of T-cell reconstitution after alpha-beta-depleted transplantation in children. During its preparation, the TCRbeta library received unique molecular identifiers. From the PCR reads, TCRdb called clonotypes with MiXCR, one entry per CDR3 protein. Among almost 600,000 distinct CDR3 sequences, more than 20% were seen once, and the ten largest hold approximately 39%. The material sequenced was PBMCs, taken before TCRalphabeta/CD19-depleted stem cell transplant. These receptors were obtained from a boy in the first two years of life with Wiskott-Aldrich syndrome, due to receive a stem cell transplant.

The CDR3 region has the DNA TGTGCCAGCAGTTCACTAGCGGGAGGACACGAGCAGTACTTC. It is translated as CASSSLAGGHEQYF. This sequence joins TRBV12-3 or TRBV12-4 and TRBJ2-7; 12 bases line up with TRBD2. The CDR3 runs to 14 residues. J lost 5 bases, V lost 4 bases, and 3 bases had no gene match.

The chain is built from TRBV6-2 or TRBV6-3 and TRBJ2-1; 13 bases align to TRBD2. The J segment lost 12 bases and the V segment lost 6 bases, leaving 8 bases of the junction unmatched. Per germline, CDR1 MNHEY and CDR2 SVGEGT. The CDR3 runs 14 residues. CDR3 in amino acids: CASRGLAGAYVQFF. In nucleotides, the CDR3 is TGTGCCAGCAGAGGACTAGCGGGAGCGTATGTGCAGTTCTTC.

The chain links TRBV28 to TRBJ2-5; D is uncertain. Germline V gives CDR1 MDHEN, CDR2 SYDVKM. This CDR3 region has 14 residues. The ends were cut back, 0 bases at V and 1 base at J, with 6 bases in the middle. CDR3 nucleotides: TGTGCCAGCAGTTTATGTTTGGTCCAAGAGACCCAGTACTTC. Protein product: CASSLCLVQETQYF.

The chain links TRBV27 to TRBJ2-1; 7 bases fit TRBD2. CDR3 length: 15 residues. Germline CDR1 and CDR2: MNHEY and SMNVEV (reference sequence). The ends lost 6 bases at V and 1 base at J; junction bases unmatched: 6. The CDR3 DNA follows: TGTGCCAGCAGCGGGAGGTTCCTTTCCTACAATGAGCAGTTCTTC. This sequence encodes CASSGRFLSYNEQFF.

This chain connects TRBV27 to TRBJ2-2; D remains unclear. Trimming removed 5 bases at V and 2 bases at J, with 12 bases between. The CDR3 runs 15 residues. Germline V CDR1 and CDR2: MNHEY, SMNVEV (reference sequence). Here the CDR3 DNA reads TGTGCCAGCAGTCCCTTTCCACGAAACACCGGGGAGCTGTTTTTT. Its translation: CASSPFPRNTGELFF.

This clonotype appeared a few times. This chain's CDR3 is CASSLGRQDSSYEQYF. CDR3 DNA: TGCGCCAGCAGCTTGGGGAGACAGGACAGCTCCTACGAGCAGTACTTC. The chain couples TRBV5-1 to TRBJ2-7, with a tentative D call TRBD1 (6 bases). Trimming took 0 bases from V and 0 from J, leaving 13 bases between them. The CDR3 totals 16 residues. Germline V gene data show CDR1 as SGHRS and CDR2 as YFSETQ.

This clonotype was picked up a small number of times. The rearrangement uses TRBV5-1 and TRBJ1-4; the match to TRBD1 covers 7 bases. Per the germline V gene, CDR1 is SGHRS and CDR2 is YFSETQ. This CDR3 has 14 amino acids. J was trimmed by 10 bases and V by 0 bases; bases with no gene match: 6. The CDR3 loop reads CASSLVGGGGKLFF. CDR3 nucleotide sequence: TGCGCCAGCAGCTTGGTAGGGGGCGGTGGAAAACTGTTTTTT.

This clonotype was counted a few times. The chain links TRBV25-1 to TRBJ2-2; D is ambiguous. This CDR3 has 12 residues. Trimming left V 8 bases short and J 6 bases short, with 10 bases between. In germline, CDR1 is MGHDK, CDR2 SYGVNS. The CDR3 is CASGYRPGELFF. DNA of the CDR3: TGTGCCAGCGGCTATCGGCCCGGGGAGCTGTTTTTT.

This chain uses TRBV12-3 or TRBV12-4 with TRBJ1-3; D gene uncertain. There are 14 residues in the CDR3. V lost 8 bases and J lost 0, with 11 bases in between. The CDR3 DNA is TGTGCCAGCGGAAAAACCAGCTCTGGAAACACCATATATTTT. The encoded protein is CASGKTSSGNTIYF.